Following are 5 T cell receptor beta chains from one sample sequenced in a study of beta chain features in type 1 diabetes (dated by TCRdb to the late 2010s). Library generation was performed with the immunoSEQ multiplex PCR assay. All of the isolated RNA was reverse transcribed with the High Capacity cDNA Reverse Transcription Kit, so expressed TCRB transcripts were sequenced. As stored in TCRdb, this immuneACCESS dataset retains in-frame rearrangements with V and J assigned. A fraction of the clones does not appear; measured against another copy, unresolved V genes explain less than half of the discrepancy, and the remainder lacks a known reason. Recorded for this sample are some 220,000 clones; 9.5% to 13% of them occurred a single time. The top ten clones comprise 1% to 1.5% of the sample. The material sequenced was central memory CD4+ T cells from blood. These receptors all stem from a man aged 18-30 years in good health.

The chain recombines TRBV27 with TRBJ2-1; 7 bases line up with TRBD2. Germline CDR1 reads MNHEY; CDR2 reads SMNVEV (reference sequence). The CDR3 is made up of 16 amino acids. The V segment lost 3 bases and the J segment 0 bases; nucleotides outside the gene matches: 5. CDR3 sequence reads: CASSFSSGYSYNEQFF. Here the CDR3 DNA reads TGTGCCAGCAGTTTTTCTAGCGGTTACTCCTACAATGAGCAGTTCTTC.

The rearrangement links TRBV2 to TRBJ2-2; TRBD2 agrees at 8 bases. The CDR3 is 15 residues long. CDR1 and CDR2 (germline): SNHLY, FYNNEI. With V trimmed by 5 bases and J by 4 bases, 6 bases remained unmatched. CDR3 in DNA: TGTGCCAGCAGTCGGGAGGGGACGGGCACCGGGGAGCTGTTTTTT. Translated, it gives CASSREGTGTGELFF.

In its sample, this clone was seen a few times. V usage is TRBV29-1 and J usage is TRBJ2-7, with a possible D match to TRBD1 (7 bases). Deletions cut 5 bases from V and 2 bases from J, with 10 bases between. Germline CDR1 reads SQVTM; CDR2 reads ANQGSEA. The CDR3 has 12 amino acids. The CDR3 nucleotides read TGCAGCGTTCCCAGGGGGGCCTACGAGCAGTACTTC. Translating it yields CSVPRGAYEQYF.

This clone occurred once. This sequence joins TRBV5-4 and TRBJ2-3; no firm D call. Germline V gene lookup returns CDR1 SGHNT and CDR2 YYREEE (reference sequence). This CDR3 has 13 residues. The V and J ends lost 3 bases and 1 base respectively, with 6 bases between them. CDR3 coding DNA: TGTGCCAGCAGCTCGATGGGCACAGATACGCAGTATTTT. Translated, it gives CASSSMGTDTQYF.

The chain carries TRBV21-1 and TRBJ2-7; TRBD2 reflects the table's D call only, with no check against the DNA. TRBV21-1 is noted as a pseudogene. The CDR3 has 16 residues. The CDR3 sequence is CASSKAPAGGPYEQYF. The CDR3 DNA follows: TGTGCCAGCAGCAAAGCTCCAGCGGGAGGTCCCTACGAGCAGTACTTC.